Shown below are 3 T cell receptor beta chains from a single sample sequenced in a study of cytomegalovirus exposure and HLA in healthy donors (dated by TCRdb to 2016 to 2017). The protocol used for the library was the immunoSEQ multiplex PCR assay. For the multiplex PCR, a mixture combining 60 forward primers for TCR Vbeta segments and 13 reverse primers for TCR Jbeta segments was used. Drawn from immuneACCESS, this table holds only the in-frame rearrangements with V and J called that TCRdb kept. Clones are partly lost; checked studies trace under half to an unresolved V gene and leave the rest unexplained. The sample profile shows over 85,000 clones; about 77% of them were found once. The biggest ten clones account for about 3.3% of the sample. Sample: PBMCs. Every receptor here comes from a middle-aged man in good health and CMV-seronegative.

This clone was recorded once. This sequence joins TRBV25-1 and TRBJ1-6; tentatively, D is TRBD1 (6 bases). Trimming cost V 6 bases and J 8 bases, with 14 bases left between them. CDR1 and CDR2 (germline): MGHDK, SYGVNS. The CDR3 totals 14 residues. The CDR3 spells CASSKQGGDSPLHF. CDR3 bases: TGTGCCAGCAGCAAACAGGGAGGGGATTCACCCCTCCACTTT.

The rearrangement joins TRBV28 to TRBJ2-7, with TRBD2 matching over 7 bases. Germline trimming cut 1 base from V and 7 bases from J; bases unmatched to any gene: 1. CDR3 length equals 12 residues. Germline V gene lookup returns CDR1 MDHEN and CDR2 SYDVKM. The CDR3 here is CASSLLRGEQYF. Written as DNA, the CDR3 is TGTGCCAGCAGTTTATTGCGGGGGGAGCAGTACTTC.

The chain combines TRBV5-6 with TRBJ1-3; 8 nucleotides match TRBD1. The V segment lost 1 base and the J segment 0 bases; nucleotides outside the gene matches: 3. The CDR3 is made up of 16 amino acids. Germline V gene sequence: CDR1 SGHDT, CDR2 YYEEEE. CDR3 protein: CASSLRDRGSGNTIYF. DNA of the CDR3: TGTGCCAGCAGCTTGCGAGACAGGGGCTCTGGAAACACCATATATTTT.